This T cell receptor beta chain came from a study of cytomegalovirus exposure and HLA in healthy donors. Overall study: According to later analysis, the same platform produced the 130 or so validation and several hundred first-cohort repertoires.

Of note for this clone: The antigen remains undetermined.

Germline CDR1 SGHNT, CDR2 YYREEE (reference sequence). The CDR3 extends over 16 amino acids. Trimming removed 1 base from V and 4 bases from J; junction bases left unmatched: 9. TCRdb keeps only in-frame clones here, not all; method: immunoSEQ multiplex PCR. The top ten clones hold approximately 2.3% of a sample with some 170,000 clones, around four fifths of them seen once. Study results and limitations: Many donors shared some public TCRs, even though most TCR sequences were rare.

The donors formed part of the roughly 120-subject validation cohort, distinct from the roughly 630-subject first cohort. The chain carries TRBV5-4 and TRBJ2-5, with 8 positions matching TRBD2. Sequenced material: PBMCs. The sequence came from a young man in good health and CMV-seropositive. Here the CDR3 reads CASSLYGAGAGETQYF. CDR3 nucleotides: TGTGCCAGCAGCTTGTATGGAGCGGGGGCGGGAGAGACCCAGTACTTC.